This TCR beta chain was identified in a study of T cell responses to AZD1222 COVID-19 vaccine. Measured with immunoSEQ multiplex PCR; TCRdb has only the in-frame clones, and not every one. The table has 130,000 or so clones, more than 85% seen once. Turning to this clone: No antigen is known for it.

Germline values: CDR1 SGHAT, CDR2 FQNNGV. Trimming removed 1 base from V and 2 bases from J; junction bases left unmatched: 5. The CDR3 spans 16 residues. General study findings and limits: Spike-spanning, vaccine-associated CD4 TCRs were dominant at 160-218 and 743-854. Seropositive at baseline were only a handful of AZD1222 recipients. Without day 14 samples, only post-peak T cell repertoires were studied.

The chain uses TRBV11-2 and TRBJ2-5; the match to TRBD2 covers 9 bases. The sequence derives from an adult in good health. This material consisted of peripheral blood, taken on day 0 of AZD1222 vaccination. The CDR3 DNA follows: TGTGCCAGCAGCTTAGGCGCTAGCGGGGCTCAAGAGACCCAGTACTTC. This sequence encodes CASSLGASGAQETQYF.